The sequence of this T cell receptor (beta chain) was determined in a study of OX40 agonist ivuxolimab in advanced cancers. Study at large: Patients got intravenous ivuxolimab at 0.01 to 10 mg/kg every 2 weeks.

As to this clone: Its antigen is unidentified.

Profiled with immunoSEQ multiplex PCR; TCRdb holds only in-frame clones, not every one. The table records under 50,000 clones, around four fifths of them present only once. V lost 0 bases and J lost 0, with 10 bases in between. In germline, CDR1 is SGHDT, CDR2 YYEEEE. The CDR3 has 16 residues. The study's findings and limits: Circulating CD4+ and CD8+ T cells showed clonal expansion by week 6 at 0.1 to 3.0 mg/kg.

This chain uses TRBV5-6 with TRBJ1-3, with D maybe TRBD1 (5 bases). The sample consisted of CD4+ or CD8+ T cells sorted from blood, taken in a trial of the OX40 agonist ivuxolimab. This TCR was recovered from an adult with an advanced solid tumor such as melanoma, head and neck, liver or kidney cancer. CDR3 nucleotides: TGTGCCAGCAGCTTGGGCCCTGGGGGCTCTGGAAACACCATATATTTT. As protein: CASSLGPGGSGNTIYF.